This TCR beta chain is drawn from a study of vaccination and CD4 T cells after COVID-19. Treatment: roughly nine-day PBMC culture with coronavirus spike peptide pools or control peptides (ViraFEST assay). Sequence data for DNA of cultured CD4+ T cells were generated by the Oncomine TCR Beta short-read assay. Genomic DNA from cultured CD4+ T cells was extracted. One entry per CDR3 protein results from TCRdb running MiXCR on the PCR reads. The table has some 25,000 distinct CDR3 sequences, 62% seen once; the top ten hold 17%. Study-wide results and limits: The authors identified 304 of 307 vaccine-specific clones in convalescent patients as spike mono-reactive.

A few counts support this clonotype. Its antigen is still unknown. Germline loops: CDR1 LNHDA, CDR2 SQIVND (reference sequence). The CDR3 contains 16 residues. V was clipped by 0 bases and J by 5 bases, with 16 bases between them. The sequence derives from a human donor who received a COVID-19 vaccine. V usage is TRBV19 and J usage is TRBJ1-1; weak D call: TRBD1 (6 bases). This sample comprised CD4+ T cells from blood, cultured in vitro, obtained after SARS-CoV-2 vaccination. The CDR3 DNA follows: TGTGCCAGTAGTATAGATCCGGTGAGGGGGGGTACTGAAGCTTTCTTT. It specifies CASSIDPVRGGTEAFF.